Each of the 21 T cell receptor beta chains below was sequenced from the same sample in a study of blood T cell repertoires in COVID-19. Sequencing used immunoSEQ multiplex PCR; TCRdb keeps in-frame clones, though not all of them. The table includes about 300,000 clones, about 85% detected once. Sequencing used peripheral blood. These TCRs come from a human donor in a cohort sampled during active COVID-19.

The V and J genes are TRBV27 and TRBJ1-6; D might be TRBD1 (6 bases). V lost 8 bases, J lost 1 base, and 9 bases lay in between. The germline gives CDR1 MNHEY, CDR2 SMNVEV (reference sequence). The CDR3 covers 14 residues. The CDR3 DNA follows: TGTGCCAGCTCCCAGGGGTCCTATAATTCACCCCTCCACTTT. As protein: CASSQGSYNSPLHF.

V is TRBV5-1 and J is TRBJ2-5; D ambiguous. The CDR3 consists of 12 residues. V was trimmed by 4 bases and J by 5 bases, leaving 9 bases between them. The V gene's germline CDR1 is SGHRS and CDR2 YFSETQ. DNA of the CDR3: TGCGCCAGCAGCCGATCCCGGGAGACCCAGTACTTC. Residues: CASSRSRETQYF.

V usage is TRBV3-1 (or the pseudogene TRBV3-2) and J usage is TRBJ2-2, with D maybe TRBD1 (7 bases). Germline V gives CDR1 LGHDT, CDR2 YNNKEL (reference sequence). With 8 bases removed from V and 7 bases from J, the gap between germline ends came to 17 bases. The CDR3 is 14 residues long. CDR3 nucleotides: TGTGCCAGCGGAGGGGGCCAGGGGATCGGGGAGCTGTTTTTT. It translates to CASGGGQGIGELFF.

The chain links TRBV5-5 to TRBJ2-1; 9 nucleotides agree with TRBD1. Germline V lookup: CDR1 SGHKS, CDR2 YYEKEE (reference sequence). This CDR3 comprises 17 residues. V shed 4 bases, J shed 2 bases, and the junction held 10 bases outside the gene matches. CDR3 sequence reads: CASSTFNRGLTYNEQFF. For the CDR3, the DNA is TGTGCCAGCAGCACTTTTAACAGGGGGCTTACCTACAATGAGCAGTTCTTC.

V usage is TRBV2 and J usage is TRBJ1-5, with D perhaps TRBD1 (6 bases). CDR1 is SNHLY, CDR2 FYNNEI, per germline. The CDR3 sequence is 15 residues long. The V and J ends lost 7 bases and 0 bases respectively, with 13 bases between them. This CDR3 is CASTLGGYSNQPQHF. CDR3 DNA: TGTGCCAGCACCCTAGGGGGTTATAGCAATCAGCCCCAGCATTTT.

This chain connects TRBV19 to TRBJ1-4; 7 bases agree with TRBD1. The CDR3 runs to 18 residues. J was trimmed by 2 bases and V by 2 bases; bases with no gene match: 11. The germline V gene encodes CDR1 LNHDA and CDR2 SQIVND (reference sequence). CDR3 sequence (DNA): TGTGCCAGTAGTATAAGGGGGCCGGGGGATCTTACTAATGAAAAACTGTTTTTT. Encoded protein: CASSIRGPGDLTNEKLFF.

V usage is TRBV23-1 and J usage is TRBJ1-5; tentative D call: TRBD1 (6 bases). TRBV23-1 is identified as an open reading frame with a role that is uncertain. V gave up 0 bases and J gave up 4 bases, with 16 bases separating them. The CDR3 has 17 amino acids. CDR3 in DNA: TGCGCCAGCAGTCAATCACCCCATCCGGGACATAATCAGCCCCAGCATTTT. Translation gives CASSQSPHPGHNQPQHF.

The CDR3, as DNA: TGCAGTGCTAGAGTAAATTATGAGCAGTTCTTC. Translating it yields CSARVNYEQFF. The V and J genes are TRBV20-1 and TRBJ2-1; D remains unclear. The ends were cut back, 1 base at V and 8 bases at J, with 6 bases in the middle. This CDR3 contains 11 residues. Germline CDR1 reads DFQATT; CDR2 reads SNEGSKA (reference sequence).

V gene TRBV5-1 combines with J gene TRBJ2-2, with TRBD2 matching 10 bases. Germline assignment: CDR1 SGHRS and CDR2 YFSETQ. Unmatched junction bases numbered 7, after V lost 7 bases and J lost 4 bases. CDR3 length: 15 residues. The CDR3 reads CASVAAGGGTGELFF. DNA of the CDR3: TGCGCCAGCGTCGCAGCGGGAGGGGGCACCGGGGAGCTGTTTTTT.

The CDR3: CAISEGTGMANEQFF. For the CDR3, the DNA is TGTGCCATCAGTGAAGGGACAGGTATGGCGAATGAGCAGTTCTTC. The chain employs TRBV10-3 and TRBJ2-1, with 8 bases that match TRBD1. In germline, CDR1 is ENHRY, CDR2 SYGVKD. The junction had 8 bases not matched to a gene; V was cut back by 3 bases and J by 7 bases. The CDR3 sequence is 15 residues long.

This clone has just one count. This chain uses TRBV28 with TRBJ1-4; TRBD1 is a possible D gene (5 bases). V lost 6 bases and J 15 bases, leaving 20 bases between the germline ends. Germline V gene lookup returns CDR1 MDHEN and CDR2 SYDVKM. The CDR3 is 13 residues long. CDR3 loop: CASSLRGQGTVFF. The CDR3 DNA follows: TGTGCCAGCAGCCTTAGAGGTCAGGGTACCGTGTTTTTT.

V gene TRBV5-4 combines with J gene TRBJ2-7, with TRBD2 matching over 10 bases. The CDR3 has 14 amino acids. Germline V gene data show CDR1 as SGHNT and CDR2 as YYREEE (reference sequence). The V and J ends lost 2 bases and 6 bases, in that order; junction bases with no gene match: 5. CDR3 sequence reads: CASSLAGGASEQYF. CDR3 sequence (DNA): TGTGCCAGCAGCTTAGCGGGAGGGGCTTCCGAGCAGTACTTC.

This clone came up a few times. The rearrangement uses TRBV29-1 and TRBJ2-1; 7 bases map to TRBD2. Germline-derived CDR1 and CDR2 are SQVTM and ANQGSEA. V was clipped by 5 bases and J by 8 bases; unmatched bases: 6. CDR3 length: 12 amino acids. Written as DNA, the CDR3 is TGCAGCGTTCAGCGGGGTGGGTATGAGCAGTTCTTC. This translates into CSVQRGGYEQFF.

This chain links TRBV29-1 with TRBJ1-1; 11 nucleotides match TRBD1. J was trimmed by 4 bases and V by 2 bases; bases with no gene match: 9. The CDR3 is 16 amino acids. From germline, CDR1 is SQVTM and CDR2 ANQGSEA. The CDR3 reads CSVERRDRGWFTEAFF. CDR3 nucleotide sequence: TGCAGCGTTGAAAGGAGGGACAGGGGGTGGTTCACTGAAGCTTTCTTT.

J is TRBJ2-3 and V is TRBV18; tentative D call: TRBD1 (6 bases). Germline loops: CDR1 KGHSH, CDR2 LQKENI. The CDR3 spans 14 residues. V was pared by 4 bases and J by 5 bases, with 13 bases between. CDR3 sequence (DNA): TGTGCCAGCTCACTGGACACAGGGAGAGATACGCAGTATTTT. As protein: CASSLDTGRDTQYF.

This clone was seen just once. The CDR3 nucleotides are TGCAGTGCTAGTTCTAGCGGGTCTTCCTACGAGCAGTACTTC. It is translated as CSASSSGSSYEQYF. The chain links TRBV20-1 to TRBJ2-7; TRBD2 aligns across 8 bases. In germline, CDR1 is DFQATT, CDR2 SNEGSKA (reference sequence). V was clipped by 3 bases and J by 1 base; unmatched bases: 5. The length of the CDR3 is 14 residues.

V is TRBV5-1 and J is TRBJ2-1, with 7 bases lining up with TRBD1. After removal of 3 bases from V and 6 bases from J, the junction contained 3 bases not matched to a gene. Germline-derived CDR1 and CDR2 are SGHRS and YFSETQ. This CDR3 contains 13 residues. Here the CDR3 DNA reads TGCGCCAGCAGCTCAGGGGGACCCAATGAGCAGTTCTTC. Its protein is CASSSGGPNEQFF.

V and J are TRBV7-6 and TRBJ1-6; D is unclear. CDR1 SGHVS and CDR2 FNYEAQ come from the germline V gene. V was pared by 1 base and J by 6 bases, with 10 bases between. The CDR3 covers 15 residues. This CDR3 is CASSLDLTANSPLHF. The CDR3 DNA follows: TGTGCCAGCAGCTTAGATTTAACAGCTAATTCACCCCTCCACTTT.

V gene TRBV28 combines with J gene TRBJ2-3, with 10 bases fitting TRBD2. CDR1 is MDHEN and CDR2 is SYDVKM in the germline V gene. The CDR3 runs to 16 residues. After removal of 4 bases from V and 0 bases from J, the junction contained 4 bases not matched to a gene. The CDR3 is CASSSLLAGSTDTQYF. The CDR3, as DNA: TGTGCCAGCAGTTCGTTACTAGCGGGAAGCACAGATACGCAGTATTTT.

This chain joins TRBV9 and TRBJ1-1; possible D gene TRBD1, 5 bases. Trimming shortened V by 0 bases and J by 0 bases, and 15 bases separated the two germline ends. The germline V gene encodes CDR1 SGDLS and CDR2 YYNGEE. The CDR3 consists of 17 residues. CDR3 sequence reads: CASSVGGEAGLNTEAFF. In DNA, the CDR3 is TGTGCCAGCAGCGTAGGAGGGGAGGCAGGTCTGAACACTGAAGCTTTCTTT.

The chain carries TRBV6-6 and TRBJ2-7, with 9 bases lining up with TRBD2. V dropped 2 bases and J dropped 2; count of bases not matched to a gene: 7. CDR3 length: 16 amino acids. Germline values: CDR1 MNHNY, CDR2 SVGAGI (reference sequence). The CDR3: CASSYEAGGTPYEQYF. The CDR3, as DNA: TGTGCCAGCAGTTACGAAGCGGGAGGTACCCCCTACGAGCAGTACTTC.